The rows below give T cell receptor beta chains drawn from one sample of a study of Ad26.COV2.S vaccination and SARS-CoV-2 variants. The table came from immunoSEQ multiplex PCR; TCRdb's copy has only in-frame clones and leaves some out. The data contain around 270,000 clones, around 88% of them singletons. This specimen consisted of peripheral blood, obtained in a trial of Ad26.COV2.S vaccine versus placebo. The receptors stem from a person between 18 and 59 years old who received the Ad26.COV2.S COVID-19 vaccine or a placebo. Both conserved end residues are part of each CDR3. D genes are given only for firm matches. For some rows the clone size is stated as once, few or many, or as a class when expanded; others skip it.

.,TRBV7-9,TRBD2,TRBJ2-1,CASSSKSGRAGNEQFF,TGTGCCAGCAGCTCCAAGAGCGGGAGGGCCGGGAATGAGCAGTTCTTC
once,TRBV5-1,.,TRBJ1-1,CASSSQGSTEAFF,TGCGCCAGCAGCTCGCAGGGTTCGACTGAAGCTTTCTTT
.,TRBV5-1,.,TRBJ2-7,CASSFGQQFSYEQYF,TGCGCCAGCAGCTTCGGACAGCAATTCTCCTACGAGCAGTACTTC
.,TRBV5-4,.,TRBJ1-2,CASSPDTDDGYTF,TGTGCCAGCAGCCCGGACACGGATGATGGCTACACCTTC
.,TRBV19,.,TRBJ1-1,CASKQGQLNTEAFF,TGTGCCAGTAAACAAGGACAGCTGAACACTGAAGCTTTCTTT
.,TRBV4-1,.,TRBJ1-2,CASSQETAGYGYTF,TGCGCCAGCAGCCAAGAGACAGCCGGCTATGGCTACACCTTC
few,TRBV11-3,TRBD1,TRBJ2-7,CASSPGTGGRGEQYF,TGTGCCAGCAGCCCGGGGACAGGGGGACGAGGAGAGCAGTACTTC
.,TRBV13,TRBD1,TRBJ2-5,CASSPWGRGQETQYF,TGTGCCAGCAGCCCGTGGGGCAGGGGGCAAGAGACCCAGTACTTC
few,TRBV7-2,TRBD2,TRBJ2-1,CASREGLAGPNEQFF,TGTGCCAGCAGAGAGGGACTAGCGGGCCCCAATGAGCAGTTCTTC
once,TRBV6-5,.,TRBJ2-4,CASSYSTANIQYF,TGTGCCAGCAGTTACTCGACCGCAAACATTCAGTACTTC
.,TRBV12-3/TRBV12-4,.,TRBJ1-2,CASRRVSDYGYTF,TGTGCCAGCAGGAGGGTTTCCGACTATGGCTACACCTTC